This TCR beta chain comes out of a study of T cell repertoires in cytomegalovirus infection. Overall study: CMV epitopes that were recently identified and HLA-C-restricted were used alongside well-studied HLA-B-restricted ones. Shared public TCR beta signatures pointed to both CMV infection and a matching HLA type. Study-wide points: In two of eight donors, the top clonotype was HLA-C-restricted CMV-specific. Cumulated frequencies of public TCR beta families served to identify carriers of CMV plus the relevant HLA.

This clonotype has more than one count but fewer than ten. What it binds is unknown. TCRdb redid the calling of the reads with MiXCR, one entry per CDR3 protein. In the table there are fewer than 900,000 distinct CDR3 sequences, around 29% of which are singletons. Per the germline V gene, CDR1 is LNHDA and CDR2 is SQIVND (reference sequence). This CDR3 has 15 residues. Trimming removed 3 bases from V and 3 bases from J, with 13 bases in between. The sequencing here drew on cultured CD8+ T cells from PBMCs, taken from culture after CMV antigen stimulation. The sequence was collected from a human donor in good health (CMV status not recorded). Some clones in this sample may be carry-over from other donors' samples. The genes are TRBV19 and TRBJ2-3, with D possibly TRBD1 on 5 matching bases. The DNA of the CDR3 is TGTGCCAGTAGTATTTTGACAGCTCGAACAGATACGCAGTATTTT. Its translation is CASSILTARTDTQYF.